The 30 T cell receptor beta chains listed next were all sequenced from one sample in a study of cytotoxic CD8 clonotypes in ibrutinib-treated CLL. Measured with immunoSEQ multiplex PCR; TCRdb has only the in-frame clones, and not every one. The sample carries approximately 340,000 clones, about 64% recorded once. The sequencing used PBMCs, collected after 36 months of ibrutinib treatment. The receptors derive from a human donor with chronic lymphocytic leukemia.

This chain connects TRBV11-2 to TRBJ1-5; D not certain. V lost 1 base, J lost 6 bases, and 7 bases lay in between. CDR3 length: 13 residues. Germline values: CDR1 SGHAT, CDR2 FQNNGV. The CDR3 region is CASSLGVFQPQHF. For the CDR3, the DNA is TGTGCCAGCAGCTTAGGGGTTTTTCAGCCCCAGCATTTT.

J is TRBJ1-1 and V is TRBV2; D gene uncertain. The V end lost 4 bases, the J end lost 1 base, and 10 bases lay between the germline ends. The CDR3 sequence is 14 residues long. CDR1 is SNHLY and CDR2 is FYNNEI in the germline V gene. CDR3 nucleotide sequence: TGTGCCAGCAGTGCAAGGGTCGGGAACACTGAAGCTTTCTTT. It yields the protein CASSARVGNTEAFF.

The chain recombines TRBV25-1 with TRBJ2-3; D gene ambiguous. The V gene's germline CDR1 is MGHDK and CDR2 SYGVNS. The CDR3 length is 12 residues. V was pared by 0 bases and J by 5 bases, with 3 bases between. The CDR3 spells CASSEYRDTQYF. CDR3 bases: TGTGCCAGCAGTGAATACAGAGATACGCAGTATTTT. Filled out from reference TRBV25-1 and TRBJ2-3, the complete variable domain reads EADIYQTPRYLVIGTGKKITLECSQTMGHDKMYWYQQDPGMELHLIHYSYGVNSTEKGDLSSESTVSRIRTEHFPLTLESARPSHTSQYLCASSEYRDTQYFGPGTRLTVL.

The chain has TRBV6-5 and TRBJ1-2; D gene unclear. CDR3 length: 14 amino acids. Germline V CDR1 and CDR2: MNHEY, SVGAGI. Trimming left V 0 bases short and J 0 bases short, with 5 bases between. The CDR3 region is CASSYSRTNYGYTF. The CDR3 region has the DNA TGTGCCAGCAGTTACTCGAGGACTAACTATGGCTACACCTTC.

The CDR3 region is CAISVQGDLEAFF. In nucleotides, the CDR3 is TGTGCCATCAGTGTACAGGGTGATCTCGAAGCTTTCTTT. The chain combines TRBV10-3 with TRBJ1-1, with D possibly matching TRBD1 (6 bases). Germline values: CDR1 ENHRY, CDR2 SYGVKD. This CDR3 comprises 13 residues. Trimming removed 4 bases from V and 8 bases from J, with 14 bases in between.

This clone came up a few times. CDR3 sequence (DNA): TGTGCCAGCAGTGAGGGCGTGACAACTAATGAAAAACTGTTTTTT. This gives the protein CASSEGVTTNEKLFF. The chain uses TRBV2 and TRBJ1-4; D unclear. This CDR3 is built from 15 residues. Germline CDR1 reads SNHLY; CDR2 reads FYNNEI. Trimming stripped 3 bases from V and 0 bases from J, with 8 bases between.

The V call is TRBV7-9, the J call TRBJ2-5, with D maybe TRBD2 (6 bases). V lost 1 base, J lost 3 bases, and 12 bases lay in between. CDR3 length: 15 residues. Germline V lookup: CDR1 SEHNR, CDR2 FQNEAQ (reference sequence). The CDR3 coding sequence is TGTGCCAGCAGCTTAGGGGTAGGGGAGGAAGAGACCCAGTACTTC. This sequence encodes CASSLGVGEEETQYF.

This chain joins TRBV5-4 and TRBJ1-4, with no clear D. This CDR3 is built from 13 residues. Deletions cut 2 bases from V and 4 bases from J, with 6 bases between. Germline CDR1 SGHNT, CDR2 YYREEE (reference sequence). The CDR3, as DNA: TGTGCCAGCAGCTTAAGGTTTAATGAAAAACTGTTTTTT. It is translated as CASSLRFNEKLFF.

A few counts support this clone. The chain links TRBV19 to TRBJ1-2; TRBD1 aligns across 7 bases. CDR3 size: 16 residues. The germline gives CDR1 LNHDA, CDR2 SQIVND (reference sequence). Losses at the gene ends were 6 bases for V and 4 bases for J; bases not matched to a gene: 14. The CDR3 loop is CASSGTAFGALYGYTF. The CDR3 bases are TGTGCCAGTAGCGGGACAGCCTTTGGGGCCCTCTATGGCTACACCTTC.

Here the CDR3 DNA reads TGTGCCAGTAGTAGTTGGCGGGACATCGACTATGGCTACACCTTC. Translation gives CASSSWRDIDYGYTF. The chain carries TRBV19 and TRBJ1-2; tentatively, D is TRBD1 (6 bases). The ends were cut back, 4 bases at V and 3 bases at J, with 15 bases in the middle. The CDR3 length is 15 residues. Germline V gene data show CDR1 as LNHDA and CDR2 as SQIVND (reference sequence).

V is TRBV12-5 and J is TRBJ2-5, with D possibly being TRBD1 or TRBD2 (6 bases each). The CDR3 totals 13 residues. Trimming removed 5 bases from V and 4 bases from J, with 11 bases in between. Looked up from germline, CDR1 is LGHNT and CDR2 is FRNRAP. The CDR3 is CASGTGAGETQYF. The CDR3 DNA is TGTGCTAGTGGTACGGGGGCTGGAGAGACCCAGTACTTC.

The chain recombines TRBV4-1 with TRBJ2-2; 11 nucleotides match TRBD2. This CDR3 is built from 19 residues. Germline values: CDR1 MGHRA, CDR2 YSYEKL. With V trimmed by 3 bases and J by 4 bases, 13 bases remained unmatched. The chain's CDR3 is CASSHPPGASGGPTGELFF. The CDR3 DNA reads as TGCGCCAGCAGCCACCCCCCCGGAGCTAGCGGGGGGCCCACCGGGGAGCTGTTTTTT.

CDR3 sequence: CASSYATGTTGELFF. The CDR3 nucleotides are TGTGCCAGCAGCTACGCGACAGGGACCACCGGGGAGCTGTTTTTT. The chain uses TRBV7-6 and TRBJ2-2; 7 nucleotides line up with TRBD1. Unmatched junction bases numbered 6, after V lost 4 bases and J lost 4 bases. The length of the CDR3 is 15 residues. Germline loops: CDR1 SGHVS, CDR2 FNYEAQ.

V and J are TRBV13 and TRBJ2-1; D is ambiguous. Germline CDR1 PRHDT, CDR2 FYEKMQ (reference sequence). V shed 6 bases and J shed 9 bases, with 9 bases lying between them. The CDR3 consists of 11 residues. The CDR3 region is CASSQVGEQFF. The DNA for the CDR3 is TGTGCCAGCAGTCAGGTGGGTGAGCAGTTCTTC.

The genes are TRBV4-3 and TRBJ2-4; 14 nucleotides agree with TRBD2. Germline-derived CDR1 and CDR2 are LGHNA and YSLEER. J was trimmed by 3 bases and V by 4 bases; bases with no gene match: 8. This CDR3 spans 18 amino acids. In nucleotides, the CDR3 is TGCGCCAGCAGCCCCGGACTAGCGGGGGGCTGGGACAAAAACATTCAGTACTTC. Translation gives CASSPGLAGGWDKNIQYF.

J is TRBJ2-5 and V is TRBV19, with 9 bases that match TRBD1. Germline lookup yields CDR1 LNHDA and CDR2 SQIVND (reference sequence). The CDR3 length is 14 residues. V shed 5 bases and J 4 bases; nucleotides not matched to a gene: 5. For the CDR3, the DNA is TGTGCCAGTAGTCCGCCGACAGGGGGAGAGACCCAGTACTTC. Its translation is CASSPPTGGETQYF.

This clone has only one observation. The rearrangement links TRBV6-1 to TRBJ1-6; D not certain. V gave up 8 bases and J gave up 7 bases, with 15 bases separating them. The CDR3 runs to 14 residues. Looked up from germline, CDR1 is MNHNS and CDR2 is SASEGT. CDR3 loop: CASGLSLGNSPLHF. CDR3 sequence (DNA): TGTGCCAGCGGCCTGTCTCTGGGGAATTCACCCCTCCACTTT.

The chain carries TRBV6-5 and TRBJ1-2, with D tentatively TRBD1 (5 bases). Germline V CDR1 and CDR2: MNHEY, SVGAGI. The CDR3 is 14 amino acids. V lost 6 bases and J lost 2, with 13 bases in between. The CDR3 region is CASSPGTGNYGYTF. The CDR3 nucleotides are TGTGCCAGCAGCCCTGGGACGGGGAACTATGGCTACACCTTC.

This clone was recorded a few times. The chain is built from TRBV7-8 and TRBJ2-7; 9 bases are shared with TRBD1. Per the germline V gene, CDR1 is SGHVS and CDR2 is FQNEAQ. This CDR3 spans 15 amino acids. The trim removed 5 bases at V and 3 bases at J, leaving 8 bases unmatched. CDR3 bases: TGTGCCAGCAGCAGAACCGGGACAGGGCTCTACGAGCAGTACTTC. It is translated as CASSRTGTGLYEQYF.

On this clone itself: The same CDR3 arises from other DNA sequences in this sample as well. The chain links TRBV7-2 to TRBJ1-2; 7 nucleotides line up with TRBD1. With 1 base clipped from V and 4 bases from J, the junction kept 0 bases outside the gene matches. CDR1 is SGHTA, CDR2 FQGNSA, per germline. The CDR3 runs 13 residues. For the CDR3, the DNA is TGTGCCAGCAGCTTAGGGACAGGCTATGGCTACACCTTC. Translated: CASSLGTGYGYTF.

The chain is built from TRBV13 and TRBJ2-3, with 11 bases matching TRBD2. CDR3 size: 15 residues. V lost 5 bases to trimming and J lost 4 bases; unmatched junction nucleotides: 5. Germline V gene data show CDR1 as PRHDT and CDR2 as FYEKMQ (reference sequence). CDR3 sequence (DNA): TGTGCCAGCAGCACCACTAGCGGGAGAGCAGATACGCAGTATTTT. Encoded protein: CASSTTSGRADTQYF.

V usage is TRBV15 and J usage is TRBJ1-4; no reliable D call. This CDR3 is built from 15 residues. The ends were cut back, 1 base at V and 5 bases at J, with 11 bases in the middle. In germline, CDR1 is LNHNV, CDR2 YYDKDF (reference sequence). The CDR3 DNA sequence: TGTGCCACCAGCAGAGTCGGCAGCCCGAATGAAAAACTGTTTTTT. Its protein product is CATSRVGSPNEKLFF.

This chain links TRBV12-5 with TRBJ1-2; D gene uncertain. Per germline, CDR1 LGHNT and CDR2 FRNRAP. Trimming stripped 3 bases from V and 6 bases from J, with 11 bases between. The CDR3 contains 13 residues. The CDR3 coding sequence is TGTGCTAGTGGTTTTGCCGGGTCTAATGGCTACACCTTC. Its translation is CASGFAGSNGYTF.

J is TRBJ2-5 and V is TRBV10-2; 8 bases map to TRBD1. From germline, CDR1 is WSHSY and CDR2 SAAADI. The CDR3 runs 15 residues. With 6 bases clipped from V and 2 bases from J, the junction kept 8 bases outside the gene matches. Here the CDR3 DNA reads TGCGCCAGCAGGACAGGGGATTCACGTCAAGAGACCCAGTACTTC. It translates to CASRTGDSRQETQYF.

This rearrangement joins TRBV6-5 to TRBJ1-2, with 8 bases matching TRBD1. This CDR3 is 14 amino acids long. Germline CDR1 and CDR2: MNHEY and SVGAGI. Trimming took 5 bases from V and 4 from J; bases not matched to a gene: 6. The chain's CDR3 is CASSHGQGTYGYTF. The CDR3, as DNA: TGTGCCAGCAGTCATGGACAGGGTACCTATGGCTACACCTTC.

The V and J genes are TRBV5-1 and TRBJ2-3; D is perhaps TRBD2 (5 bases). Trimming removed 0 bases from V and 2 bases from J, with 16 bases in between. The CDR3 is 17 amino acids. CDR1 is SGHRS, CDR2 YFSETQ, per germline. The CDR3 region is CASSLEKTSPNTDTQYF. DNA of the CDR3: TGCGCCAGCAGCTTGGAAAAAACTAGTCCTAACACAGATACGCAGTATTTT.

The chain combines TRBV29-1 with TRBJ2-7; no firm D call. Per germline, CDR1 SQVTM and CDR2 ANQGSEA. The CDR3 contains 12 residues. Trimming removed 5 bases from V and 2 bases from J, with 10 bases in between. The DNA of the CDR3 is TGCAGCGTTAGGGCCAGAACCTACGAGCAGTACTTC. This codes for CSVRARTYEQYF.

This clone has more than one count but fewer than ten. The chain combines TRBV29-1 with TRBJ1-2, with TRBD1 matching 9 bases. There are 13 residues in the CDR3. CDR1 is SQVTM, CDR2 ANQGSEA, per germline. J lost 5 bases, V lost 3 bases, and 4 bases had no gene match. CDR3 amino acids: CSVEVGTGYGYTF. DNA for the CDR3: TGCAGCGTTGAGGTCGGGACAGGGTATGGCTACACCTTC. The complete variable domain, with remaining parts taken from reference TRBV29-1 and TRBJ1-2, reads SAVISQKPSRDICQRGTSLTIQCQVDSQVTMMFWYRQQPGQSLTLIATANQGSEATYESGFVIDKFPISRPNLTFSTLTVSNMSPEDSSIYLCSVEVGTGYGYTFGSGTRLTVV.

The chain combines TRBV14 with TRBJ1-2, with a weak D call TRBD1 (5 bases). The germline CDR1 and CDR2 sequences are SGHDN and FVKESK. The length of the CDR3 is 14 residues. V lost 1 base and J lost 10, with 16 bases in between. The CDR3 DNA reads TGTGCCAGCAGCCAAGCAGACAGCCTAGGGGACTACACCTTC. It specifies CASSQADSLGDYTF.

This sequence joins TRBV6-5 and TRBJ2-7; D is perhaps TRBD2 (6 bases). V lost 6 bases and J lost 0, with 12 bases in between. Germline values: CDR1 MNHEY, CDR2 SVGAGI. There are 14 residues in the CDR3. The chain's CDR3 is CASRGSGSSYEQYF. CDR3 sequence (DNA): TGTGCCAGCAGAGGATCCGGGAGCTCCTACGAGCAGTACTTC.